This TCR beta chain was recovered during a study of memory CD4+ T cells and cytomegalovirus serostatus. The study, taken as a whole, reports: Each of 67 CMV-associated TCRbeta sequences occurred in one to five individuals. A US-trained random forest predicted CMV serostatus with median AUC about 0.92.

The sort gate was single viable CD3+CD4+CD8-CD45RO+ cells for memory CD4+ T cells. Positive selection with CD4 microbeads enriched total CD4+ T cells. In the original analysis: After removing out-of-frame reads, 2 million to 2.5 million distinct TCRbeta sequences remained. TCRdb's copy holds only in-frame clones and misses some; the assay was immunoSEQ multiplex PCR. From that table come the V and J calls and clone size; the DNA was used to work out D and trimming. Among about 46,000 clones listed, more than 60% were seen once. A word on this clone: Its antigen is unidentified.

J was trimmed by 7 bases and V by 1 base; bases with no gene match: 8. This CDR3 comprises 15 residues. Germline lookup yields CDR1 GTSNPN and CDR2 SVGIG (reference sequence). The TCR originated in an adult in good health and CMV-seronegative. The chain employs TRBV30 and TRBJ2-1; 9 positions agree with TRBD1. The sequenced sample consisted of memory CD4+ T cells from blood. The CDR3 region is CAWSARRGTGNEQFF. The CDR3 bases are TGTGCCTGGAGTGCCCGCCGAGGGACAGGGAATGAGCAGTTCTTC.